This TCR beta chain stems from a study of blood T cell repertoires in COVID-19. Per germline, CDR1 SGHRS and CDR2 YFSETQ. Trimming removed 0 bases from V and 2 bases from J, with 14 bases in between. The CDR3 is 16 amino acids. The table came from immunoSEQ multiplex PCR; TCRdb's copy has only in-frame clones and leaves some out. Among 300,000 to 450,000 clones, 85% were seen once, and the ten largest hold approximately 3.6%. V gene TRBV5-1 combines with J gene TRBJ2-5; weak D call: TRBD1 (5 bases). The origin of this receptor is a woman younger than 30 with acute or convalescent COVID-19. Input material: peripheral blood. The CDR3 protein is CASSLAPGLVQETQYF. CDR3 sequence (DNA): TGCGCCAGCAGCTTGGCCCCAGGGCTGGTGCAAGAGACCCAGTACTTC. The variable domain in full, completed from reference TRBV5-1 and TRBJ2-5, reads KAGVTQTPRYLIKTRGQQVTLSCSPISGHRSVSWYQQTPGQGLQFLFEYFSETQRNKGNFPGRFSGRQFSNSRSEMNVSTLELGDSALYLCASSLAPGLVQETQYFGPGTRLLVL.